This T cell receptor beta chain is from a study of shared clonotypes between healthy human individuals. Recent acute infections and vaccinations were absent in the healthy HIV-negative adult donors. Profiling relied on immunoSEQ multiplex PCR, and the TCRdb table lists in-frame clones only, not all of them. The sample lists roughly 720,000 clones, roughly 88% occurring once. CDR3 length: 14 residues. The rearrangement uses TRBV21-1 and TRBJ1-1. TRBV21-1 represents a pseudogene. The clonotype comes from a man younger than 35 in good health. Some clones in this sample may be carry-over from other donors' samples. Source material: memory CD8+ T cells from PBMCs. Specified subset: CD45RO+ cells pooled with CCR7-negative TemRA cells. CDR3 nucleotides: TGTGCCAGCAGCACGGAAGGGTCCCACACTGAAGCTTTCTTT. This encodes CASSTEGSHTEAFF.